This note documents a single TCR beta chain sequence. As yet, its antigen is unknown. The data originate from a study of T cell responses to AZD1222 COVID-19 vaccine. Assay used: immunoSEQ multiplex PCR; TCRdb lists only in-frame clones, some missing. The sample yields roughly 110,000 clones, 75% to 95% seen once. The CDR3 runs to 11 residues. Trimming removed 5 bases at V and 7 bases at J, with 9 bases between. From germline, CDR1 is DFQATT and CDR2 SNEGSKA (reference sequence). Findings of the study overall: The donor group comprised mostly white British people and more females; the analysis possibly underestimated clonal diversity. Nearly half of spike-specific TCRs reportedly go after variant regions that carry no mutations. Elevations in Spike-specific TCR breadth and depth followed administration of two AZD1222 doses. Only six people who got AZD1222 tested seropositive at baseline.

The sequences come from peripheral blood, collected 28 days after the second AZD1222 dose. The chain joins TRBV20-1 to TRBJ2-1, with unresolved D. This receptor was taken from an adult who received the AZD1222 COVID-19 vaccine. CDR3 in amino acids: CSAGPVNEQFF. CDR3 sequence (DNA): TGCAGTGCTGGGCCCGTAAATGAGCAGTTCTTC.